This TCR beta chain appears in the sequencing data of a study of blood T cells in healthy people across ages. Study-wide context: There was about one barcoded beta molecule captured by template switching per two T cells.

Total RNA extracted from each sample amounted to at least 6 micrograms. Primed by a sample-barcoded 5' primer and a J-beta primer mix, a second PCR proceeded for roughly 7 to 11 cycles. Using its own MiXCR run on the 5' RACE reads, TCRdb lists one record per CDR3 protein. The data show over 300,000 distinct CDR3 sequences, with 52% seen just once and around 49% held by the top ten. The receptor was derived from a man in his 60s in good health. The sequenced sample consisted of blood.

CDR3 nucleotides: TGCGCCAGCCGTCTCAGCGGGGCGGTTGATGAGCAGTTCTTC. Amino acid sequence: CASRLSGAVDEQFF. The chain couples TRBV5-1 to TRBJ2-1, with TRBD2 identical over 7 bases. The J segment lost 8 bases and the V segment lost 7 bases, leaving 12 bases of the junction unmatched. The CDR3 consists of 14 residues. Germline V gene data show CDR1 as SGHRS and CDR2 as YFSETQ.